This paragraph covers one T cell receptor beta chain sequence. What it binds is not known. The table came from immunoSEQ multiplex PCR; TCRdb's copy has only in-frame clones and leaves some out. Of 35,000 to 50,000 clones detected, roughly 96% appear once; the ten largest clones hold less than 0.25%. The entry originates in a study of graft-versus-host responses after intestinal transplantation. About the study: Each of the recipients got a multivisceral, liver-intestinal, or isolated intestinal transplant.

With 4 bases removed from V and 4 bases from J, the gap between germline ends came to 13 bases. CDR3 size: 14 residues. Germline CDR1 SGHVS, CDR2 FQNEAQ. The specimen comprised unstimulated CD8+ T cells sorted from spleen or lymph node cells, sampled before transplant. The sequence was obtained from a human donor who was the organ donor for an intestinal transplant. The V and J genes are TRBV7-8 and TRBJ1-2, with D maybe TRBD1 (5 bases). CDR3 bases: TGTGCCAGCAGCTCGAAACAGGACCTCTATGGCTACACCTTC. This codes for CASSSKQDLYGYTF.